This TCR beta chain was recorded in a study of blood T cell repertoires in COVID-19. Looking at the study overall: COVID-19 samples from acute and convalescent phases originated in the United States, Italy and Spain. T cells, B-cell-depleted T cells, or PBMCs provided the cDNA or gDNA that served as material.

Germline CDR1 reads SGDLS; CDR2 reads YYNGEE. The CDR3 sequence is 15 residues long. Germline trimming cut 0 bases from V and 7 bases from J; bases unmatched to any gene: 6. In the authors' methods: Researchers report that nucleated cell counts were estimated from reference gene primer amplification. Produced via immunoSEQ multiplex PCR; TCRdb's table is partial and in-frame only. V and J calls and clone size are as listed in that table; D and trimming were resolved from the DNA. The sample lists about 320,000 clones, around 92% occurring once. The sequencing sample was made of peripheral blood. V gene TRBV9 combines with J gene TRBJ2-2; TRBD1 matches 7 bases. The clonotype was recovered from a man between 18 and 29 years old who had recovered from COVID-19. The DNA of the CDR3 is TGTGCCAGCAGCGTAGAGGGGGCTGGGGGCGGGGAGCTGTTTTTT. Protein product: CASSVEGAGGGELFF.